This entry lists 26 T cell receptor beta chains sequenced from one sample in a study of beta chain features in type 1 diabetes. Study observations and caveats: For Type 1 diabetes patients, all four CD4+ subsets carried TCRB CDR3s that were moderately but significantly shorter.

No antigen has been identified for these receptors. Expressed TCRB transcripts were sequenced after all isolated RNA was converted to cDNA. Sequencing was performed with immunoSEQ multiplex PCR; in TCRdb, only in-frame clones are kept and a portion is missing. The data show approximately 280,000 clones, 15% seen once. The sample comprised naive CD4+ T cells from blood. Every receptor here comes from a man in his late teens or twenties with type 1 diabetes.

There are a few counts of this clone. The chain links TRBV18 to TRBJ2-5; 10 bases fit TRBD2. V gave up 3 bases and J gave up 2 bases; unmatched junction bases: 3. This CDR3 has 15 residues. Looked up from germline, CDR1 is KGHSH and CDR2 is LQKENI. This CDR3 is CASSPASGGQETQYF. CDR3 DNA: TGTGCCAGCTCACCTGCTAGCGGGGGACAAGAGACCCAGTACTTC.

This clone was detected a few times. V gene TRBV23-1 combines with J gene TRBJ2-7; 12 bases fit TRBD2. TRBV23-1 is assigned to the ORF class and has an uncertain function. Trimming cost V 1 base and J 6 bases; bases outside gene matches: 22. The CDR3 totals 21 residues. DNA of the CDR3: TGCGCCAGCAGTCAATTTCCCTCGGGGCTAGCGGGAGGGCCTGCTCTCTTCGAGCAGTACTTC. Its protein is CASSQFPSGLAGGPALFEQYF.

In this sample, this clone turned up a few times. The chain is built from TRBV29-1 and TRBJ2-3, with 9 nucleotides matching TRBD2. Germline V gene lookup returns CDR1 SQVTM and CDR2 ANQGSEA. The length of the CDR3 is 15 residues. The J segment lost 5 bases and the V segment lost 6 bases, leaving 12 bases of the junction unmatched. The CDR3 nucleotides read TGCAGCGTCCCGAGCGGGAGGTTGTGGGGAGATACGCAGTATTTT. It is translated as CSVPSGRLWGDTQYF.

This clone was seen a few times. This CDR3 is CASIPGQGNNEQFF. CDR3 nucleotides: TGTGCCAGCATCCCGGGACAGGGGAACAATGAGCAGTTCTTC. The chain has TRBV2 and TRBJ2-1, with 10 bases aligning to TRBD1. The CDR3 loop spans 14 amino acids. V gave up 7 bases and J gave up 5 bases; unmatched junction bases: 5. Germline CDR1 SNHLY, CDR2 FYNNEI.

V and J are TRBV30 and TRBJ2-5; the match to TRBD2 covers 10 bases. This CDR3 is 16 amino acids long. Germline V gene lookup returns CDR1 GTSNPN and CDR2 SVGIG (reference sequence). V was pared by 0 bases and J by 5 bases, with 9 bases of the junction left unmatched. CDR3: CAWSVSRVSGGETQYF. CDR3 in DNA: TGTGCCTGGAGTGTCTCCCGGGTTAGCGGGGGGGAGACCCAGTACTTC.

This clone was seen only a few times. The CDR3 DNA follows: TGCGCCAGCAGCCAAGCCCGTGTCCCCCAGGGCTACACCTTC. Amino acid sequence: CASSQARVPQGYTF. The J gene is TRBJ1-2, the V gene TRBV4-3; D gene ambiguous. Germline V gene data show CDR1 as LGHNA and CDR2 as YSLEER. This CDR3 has 14 residues. V lost 1 base and J lost 8, with 14 bases in between.

This clone was recorded a few times. Other DNA sequences within the sample encode an identical CDR3. The rearrangement joins TRBV30 to TRBJ1-5; the D gene is possibly TRBD1 (6 bases). Germline values: CDR1 GTSNPN, CDR2 SVGIG (reference sequence). V was pared by 0 bases and J by 5 bases, with 8 bases between. This CDR3 has 13 residues. Written as DNA, the CDR3 is TGTGCCTGGAGTGTACAGGGAGATCAGCCCCAGCATTTT. Protein product: CAWSVQGDQPQHF.

The gene calls are TRBV13 and TRBJ2-3, with 10 bases that match TRBD2. This CDR3 region has 19 residues. CDR1 is PRHDT and CDR2 is FYEKMQ in the germline V gene (reference sequence). Trimming removed 5 bases from V and 6 bases from J; junction bases left unmatched: 20. CDR3 loop: CASSHLRGSGGARADTQYF. The CDR3 bases are TGTGCCAGCAGCCACCTCCGGGGGAGCGGGGGGGCCAGGGCGGATACGCAGTATTTT.

This sequence joins TRBV7-2 and TRBJ1-2, with TRBD1 as a possible D gene (6 bases). Deletions cut 10 bases from V and 0 bases from J, with 15 bases between. CDR1 SGHTA and CDR2 FQGNSA come from the germline V gene. CDR3 length equals 14 residues. The CDR3 sequence is CATKEGVANYGYTF. CDR3 nucleotide sequence: TGTGCCACAAAAGAGGGGGTAGCTAACTATGGCTACACCTTC.

This rearrangement joins TRBV28 to TRBJ1-2; tentatively, D is TRBD1 (6 bases). Between the trimmed V and J ends, which lost 7 bases and 4 bases, there was a span of 16 bases. This CDR3 contains 14 residues. CDR1 and CDR2 (germline): MDHEN, SYDVKM. The CDR3 loop is CASTLTGQPYGYTF. CDR3 DNA: TGTGCCAGCACCCTTACAGGACAGCCCTATGGCTACACCTTC.

This clone has just a few counts. The V gene is TRBV11-2, the J gene TRBJ1-1, with 10 nucleotides matching TRBD1. Germline CDR1 and CDR2: SGHAT and FQNNGV. The V segment lost 3 bases and the J segment 5 bases; nucleotides outside the gene matches: 15. The CDR3 runs 18 residues. The CDR3 sequence is CASSLVPPGQGLGTEAFF. The CDR3 DNA reads TGTGCCAGCAGCTTGGTTCCACCGGGACAGGGGTTGGGTACTGAAGCTTTCTTT.

The chain recombines TRBV4-1 with TRBJ2-1, with TRBD2 identical over 12 bases. The CDR3 is made up of 16 amino acids. Germline CDR1 and CDR2: MGHRA and YSYEKL. The junction had 2 bases not matched to a gene; V was cut back by 3 bases and J by 2 bases. DNA for the CDR3: TGCGCCAGCAGCCAGGCTAGCGGGAGGGCCTACAATGAGCAGTTCTTC. Translated, it gives CASSQASGRAYNEQFF.

This chain joins TRBV6-1 and TRBJ1-1; maybe TRBD1 (5 bases). The CDR3 contains 15 residues. V was trimmed by 2 bases and J by 4 bases, leaving 14 bases between them. CDR1 is MNHNS, CDR2 SASEGT, per germline. The CDR3 DNA is TGTGCCAGCAGTGAATCTATGGTAGGGGCCACTGAAGCTTTCTTT. Translation gives CASSESMVGATEAFF.

This clone was counted a few times. The CDR3 region is CASSKNRFYGYTF. CDR3 in DNA: TGTGCCAGCAGCAAGAACAGATTCTATGGCTACACCTTC. The V call is TRBV21-1, the J call TRBJ1-2; no DNA check was done on the table's D call, TRBD1. TRBV21-1 corresponds to a pseudogene. The CDR3 is 13 amino acids.

The chain is built from TRBV9 and TRBJ2-7; weak D call: TRBD2 (5 bases). Per the germline V gene, CDR1 is SGDLS and CDR2 is YYNGEE. CDR3 length: 13 amino acids. V was cut by 2 bases and J by 4 bases, with 10 bases left in between. Here the CDR3 reads CASSVGKEYEQYF. Here the CDR3 DNA reads TGTGCCAGCAGCGTCGGGAAAGAGTACGAGCAGTACTTC.

This clone was counted a few times. The V and J genes are TRBV7-2 and TRBJ2-6, with TRBD2 as a possible D gene (6 bases). Germline CDR1 SGHTA, CDR2 FQGNSA. This CDR3 has 16 amino acids. Trimming removed 5 bases at V and 0 bases at J, with 11 bases between. DNA for the CDR3: TGTGCCAGCAGCCGGGACTCCGGCTCTGGGGCCAACGTCCTGACTTTC. Encoded protein: CASSRDSGSGANVLTF.

This clone showed up just a few times. V usage is TRBV7-2 and J usage is TRBJ2-2, with no clear D. V was trimmed by 4 bases and J by 2 bases, leaving 2 bases between them. This CDR3 spans 12 amino acids. Looked up from germline, CDR1 is SGHTA and CDR2 is FQGNSA. DNA of the CDR3: TGTGCCAGCAGCTCTAACACCGGGGAGCTGTTTTTT. Translating it yields CASSSNTGELFF. Looking up the rest from reference TRBV7-2 and TRBJ2-2 gives the full variable domain: GAGVSQSPSNKVTEKGKDVELRCDPISGHTALYWYRQSLGQGLEFLIYFQGNSAPDKSGLPSDRFSAERTGGSVSTLTIQRTQQEDSAVYLCASSSNTGELFFGEGSRLTVL.

This clone occurred a few times. This chain uses TRBV7-2 with TRBJ1-2; perhaps TRBD1 as D (5 bases). CDR1 is SGHTA, CDR2 FQGNSA, per germline. V was pared by 1 base and J by 4 bases, with 13 bases between. This CDR3 spans 15 amino acids. CDR3 bases: TGTGCCAGCAGCTTAGGACCCGGGGGTGGCTATGGCTACACCTTC. Protein product: CASSLGPGGGYGYTF.

This clone has more than one count but fewer than ten. The rearrangement joins TRBV7-9 to TRBJ2-2; tentatively, D is TRBD1 (6 bases). V was trimmed by 4 bases and J by 6 bases, leaving 9 bases between them. CDR1 and CDR2 (germline): SEHNR, FQNEAQ (reference sequence). The CDR3 is 13 amino acids. The CDR3 loop reads CASSSQGSGELFF. CDR3 DNA sequence: TGTGCCAGCAGCTCGCAGGGGTCCGGGGAGCTGTTTTTT.

This clone was seen a handful of times. The chain is built from TRBV7-9 and TRBJ1-2, with 9 positions matching TRBD1. With V trimmed by 1 base and J by 8 bases, 2 bases remained unmatched. Germline assignment: CDR1 SEHNR and CDR2 FQNEAQ (reference sequence). This CDR3 region has 13 residues. The CDR3 sequence: CASSLGDRAGYTF. Written as DNA, the CDR3 is TGTGCCAGCAGCTTAGGGGACAGGGCCGGCTACACCTTC.

This clone was recorded a few times. The chain carries TRBV28 and TRBJ2-5, with TRBD1 as a possible D gene (5 bases). V lost 5 bases, J lost 5 bases, and 15 bases lay in between. CDR3 length: 14 amino acids. CDR1 and CDR2 (germline): MDHEN, SYDVKM. Here the CDR3 reads CASSRPPGFETQYF. The DNA of the CDR3 is TGTGCCAGCAGTCGACCCCCAGGGTTTGAGACCCAGTACTTC.

This clone was counted between two and nine times. The chain is built from TRBV5-1 and TRBJ1-1; 11 nucleotides agree with TRBD1. Germline V CDR1 and CDR2: SGHRS, YFSETQ. Trimming at V came to 7 bases and at J to 4 bases, leaving 0 bases not matched to a gene. CDR3 length: 12 residues. The CDR3 region has the DNA TGCGCCAGCGGACAGGGGGCCACTGAAGCTTTCTTT. Its protein product is CASGQGATEAFF.

Concerning this clone: Other DNA sequences in the sample encode the same CDR3. This sequence joins TRBV7-2 and TRBJ2-7; TRBD2 agrees at 13 bases. CDR1 and CDR2 (germline): SGHTA, FQGNSA. This CDR3 is built from 14 residues. V shed 1 base and J 7 bases; nucleotides not matched to a gene: 1. CDR3 nucleotides: TGTGCCAGCAGCTTAGGACTAGCGGGGGGTGAGCAGTACTTC. Residues: CASSLGLAGGEQYF.

V is TRBV7-9 and J is TRBJ2-7; TRBD1 is a possible D gene (5 bases). The germline CDR1 and CDR2 sequences are SEHNR and FQNEAQ (reference sequence). Trimming took 5 bases from V and 4 from J, leaving 9 bases between them. The CDR3 is made up of 12 amino acids. CDR3 in amino acids: CASSRQSYEQYF. The CDR3 nucleotides read TGTGCCAGCAGCAGACAGAGTTACGAGCAGTACTTC.

This clone appeared a few times. The chain employs TRBV5-1 and TRBJ1-1; the D gene is possibly TRBD1 (5 bases). The V gene lost 1 base and the J gene lost 1 base, with 8 bases spanning the gap. There are 14 residues in the CDR3. Per the germline V gene, CDR1 is SGHRS and CDR2 is YFSETQ. CDR3 bases: TGCGCCAGCAGCTTGCAGACAGCGAACACTGAAGCTTTCTTT. Its translation is CASSLQTANTEAFF.

This sequence joins TRBV6-6 and TRBJ2-5; D may be TRBD1 (6 bases). V was pared by 6 bases and J by 2 bases, with 16 bases between. The CDR3 sequence is 15 residues long. The germline CDR1 and CDR2 sequences are MNHNY and SVGAGI (reference sequence). Here the CDR3 reads CASSRNRAAQETQYF. The CDR3, as DNA: TGTGCCAGCAGCCGGAACAGGGCCGCTCAAGAGACCCAGTACTTC.